Following are 19 T cell receptor beta chains from one sample sequenced in a study of blood T cell repertoires in COVID-19. The method was immunoSEQ multiplex PCR; TCRdb's version includes in-frame clones alone and lacks a portion of them. Counted here are more than 200,000 clones, about 88% occurring once; the ten biggest clones make up 1.7%. Sequencing was performed on peripheral blood. The receptors derive from a man between 65 and 85 years old with acute or convalescent COVID-19.

This chain joins TRBV10-1 and TRBJ2-7; the D gene is possibly TRBD1 (6 bases). Trimming cost V 6 bases and J 5 bases, with 11 bases left between them. The CDR3 covers 12 residues. The V gene's germline CDR1 is WNHNN and CDR2 SYGVQD (reference sequence). The CDR3 DNA sequence: TGCGCCAGCAGACAGGGACCTGACGAGCAGTACTTC. Its protein product is CASRQGPDEQYF.

This chain connects TRBV9 to TRBJ2-3; tentative D call: TRBD2 (5 bases). V was cut by 0 bases and J by 6 bases, with 11 bases left in between. CDR3 length: 14 residues. CDR1 is SGDLS and CDR2 is YYNGEE in the germline V gene. The CDR3 protein is CASSVEGARDTQYF. DNA for the CDR3: TGTGCCAGCAGCGTAGAGGGAGCGCGCGATACGCAGTATTTT.

The chain combines TRBV18 with TRBJ2-1, with 7 bases identical to TRBD1. Per germline, CDR1 KGHSH and CDR2 LQKENI. The CDR3 covers 11 residues. V shed 8 bases, J shed 6 bases, and the junction held 1 base outside the gene matches. CDR3 nucleotide sequence: TGTGCCAGCGCAGGGGGCAATGAGCAGTTCTTC. Encoded protein: CASAGGNEQFF.

The chain recombines TRBV7-9 with TRBJ1-6; tentatively, D is TRBD1 (5 bases). Trimming cost V 3 bases and J 10 bases, with 10 bases left between them. Germline V gene sequence: CDR1 SEHNR, CDR2 FQNEAQ (reference sequence). CDR3 length equals 13 residues. The DNA of the CDR3 is TGTGCCAGCAGCTTCGACCCAGGGTCACCCCTCCACTTT. This codes for CASSFDPGSPLHF.

This clone was seen only once. The rearrangement links TRBV5-4 to TRBJ1-2, with a tentative D call TRBD1 (6 bases). Germline assignment: CDR1 SGHNT and CDR2 YYREEE (reference sequence). This CDR3 has 13 residues. Trimming took off 0 bases at V and 8 bases at J, with 11 bases between the two ends. CDR3: CASSLGQGKGYTF. CDR3 nucleotide sequence: TGTGCCAGCAGCTTGGGGCAGGGGAAGGGCTACACCTTC. Together with reference TRBV5-4 and TRBJ1-2, the CDR3 gives the full variable domain: ETGVTQSPTHLIKTRGQQVTLRCSSQSGHNTVSWYQQALGQGPQFIFQYYREEENGRGNFPPRFSGLQFPNYSSELNVNALELDDSALYLCASSLGQGKGYTFGSGTRLTVV.

CDR3 nucleotides: TGTGCCAGCAGTGATATGGGGGGACGGGGTCGTGAAAAACTGTTTTTT. Protein: CASSDMGGRGREKLFF. The gene calls are TRBV6-1 and TRBJ1-4; D is possibly TRBD1 (5 bases). Germline CDR1 and CDR2: MNHNS and SASEGT. The CDR3 is 16 residues long. Trimming cost V 3 bases and J 7 bases, with 18 bases left between them.

The gene calls are TRBV19 and TRBJ1-1; TRBD1 might be the D (5 bases). CDR1 and CDR2 from the germline V gene are LNHDA and SQIVND (reference sequence). The CDR3 runs to 14 residues. V lost 4 bases and J lost 6, with 15 bases in between. This CDR3 reads CASSTQQAPAEAFF. In DNA, the CDR3 is TGTGCCAGTAGTACCCAACAGGCCCCAGCTGAAGCTTTCTTT.

This sequence joins TRBV6-5 and TRBJ2-7; TRBD1 is a possible D gene (5 bases). The V gene's germline CDR1 is MNHEY and CDR2 SVGAGI. The ends were cut back, 3 bases at V and 10 bases at J, with 10 bases in the middle. This CDR3 has 11 residues. This CDR3 is CASSYQGYQYF. The CDR3 DNA follows: TGTGCCAGCAGTTATCAGGGATACCAGTACTTC.

This chain links TRBV3-1 (or the pseudogene TRBV3-2) with TRBJ2-1; 13 bases map to TRBD2. Germline V lookup: CDR1 LGHDT, CDR2 YNNKEL (reference sequence). The CDR3 contains 17 residues. The trim removed 0 bases at V and 8 bases at J, leaving 7 bases unmatched. CDR3 region: CASSQDTTSGRKDEQFF. CDR3 coding DNA: TGTGCCAGCAGCCAAGATACGACTAGCGGGAGGAAGGATGAGCAGTTCTTC.

The rearrangement joins TRBV7-8 to TRBJ2-7, with D possibly being TRBD2 (5 bases). CDR3 size: 14 residues. Trimming stripped 1 base from V and 2 bases from J, with 9 bases between. CDR1 and CDR2 (germline): SGHVS, FQNEAQ. The CDR3 loop is CASSLVSGAYEQYF. As DNA, the CDR3 is TGTGCCAGCAGCTTAGTCTCCGGGGCCTACGAGCAGTACTTC. The complete variable domain, with remaining parts taken from reference TRBV7-8 and TRBJ2-7, reads GAGVSQSPRYKVAKRGQDVALRCDPISGHVSLFWYQQALGQGPEFLTYFQNEAQLDKSGLPSDRFFAERPEGSVSTLKIQRTQQEDSAVYLCASSLVSGAYEQYFGPGTRLTVT.

The V and J genes are TRBV15 and TRBJ2-2, with D unclear. The CDR3 runs 16 residues. Looked up from germline, CDR1 is LNHNV and CDR2 is YYDKDF (reference sequence). V lost 0 bases and J 4 bases, leaving 12 bases between the germline ends. The DNA of the CDR3 is TGTGCCACCAGCAGAGATCGCCCAGTTCGCACCGGGGAGCTGTTTTTT. This sequence encodes CATSRDRPVRTGELFF.

The chain couples TRBV3-1 (or the pseudogene TRBV3-2) to TRBJ1-3; the D gene is possibly TRBD1 (6 bases). The CDR3 runs to 13 residues. The V gene's germline CDR1 is LGHDT and CDR2 YNNKEL (reference sequence). V shed 6 bases and J shed 0 bases, with 6 bases lying between them. The CDR3 region has the DNA TGTGCCAGCAGACAGGGCTCTGGAAACACCATATATTTT. It encodes CASRQGSGNTIYF.

Here the CDR3 reads CASSSLTGRDTQYF. DNA for the CDR3: TGTGCCAGCAGCTCCTTGACAGGGAGGGATACGCAGTATTTT. The genes are TRBV7-8 and TRBJ2-3; tentative D call: TRBD1 (7 bases). This CDR3 is built from 14 residues. CDR1 and CDR2 from the germline V gene are SGHVS and FQNEAQ. The V end lost 4 bases, the J end lost 6 bases, and 14 bases lay between the germline ends.

V and J are TRBV18 and TRBJ2-7; 10 bases map to TRBD2. Per the germline V gene, CDR1 is KGHSH and CDR2 is LQKENI. J gave up 4 bases and V 2 bases, and 5 bases lay outside the gene matches. The CDR3 is made up of 15 amino acids. CDR3: CASSPSGTSEYEQYF. CDR3 DNA sequence: TGTGCCAGCTCACCAAGCGGGACTAGCGAGTACGAGCAGTACTTC. The full variable domain, in which reference TRBV18 and TRBJ2-7 provide the parts outside the CDR3, is NAGVMQNPRHLVRRRGQEARLRCSPMKGHSHVYWYRQLPEEGLKFMVYLQKENIIDESGMPKERFSAEFPKEGPSILRIQQVVRGDSAAYFCASSPSGTSEYEQYFGPGTRLTVT.

The V gene is TRBV7-2, the J gene TRBJ2-7, with unresolved D. Germline V gene data show CDR1 as SGHTA and CDR2 as FQGNSA. Trimming pared 4 bases from V and 2 bases from J, leaving 9 bases between. The CDR3 length is 13 residues. The CDR3 DNA sequence: TGTGCCAGCAGCTCCTCCGACACCTACGAGCAGTACTTC. It codes for CASSSSDTYEQYF.

The V call is TRBV19, the J call TRBJ1-1, with 7 nucleotides matching TRBD1. CDR1 and CDR2 from the germline V gene are LNHDA and SQIVND (reference sequence). V lost 4 bases and J lost 3; bases outside the gene matches: 2. This CDR3 has 13 residues. For the CDR3, the DNA is TGTGCCAGTAGTAATACAGGGGACACTGAAGCTTTCTTT. The encoded protein is CASSNTGDTEAFF.

Comment on this clone: The same CDR3 can be traced to other DNA sequences in this sample. This sequence joins TRBV7-2 and TRBJ1-4, with 7 positions matching TRBD1. CDR1 SGHTA and CDR2 FQGNSA come from the germline V gene. The length of the CDR3 is 14 residues. The junction had 5 bases not matched to a gene; V was cut back by 5 bases and J by 5 bases. Written as DNA, the CDR3 is TGTGCCAGCAGCACGACAGGGACGAATGAAAAACTGTTTTTT. This translates into CASSTTGTNEKLFF.

V and J are TRBV7-3 and TRBJ2-1; 8 nucleotides align to TRBD2. V shed 6 bases and J 4 bases; nucleotides not matched to a gene: 8. CDR3 size: 15 residues. Germline CDR1 and CDR2: SGHTA and FQGTGA. The CDR3 bases are TGTGCCAGCAGTCAGACTCCTAGCGGGTACAATGAGCAGTTCTTC. This codes for CASSQTPSGYNEQFF. Variable domain in full (rest from reference TRBV7-3 and TRBJ2-1): GAGVSQTPSNKVTEKGKYVELRCDPISGHTALYWYRQSLGQGPEFLIYFQGTGAADDSGLPNDRFFAVRPEGSVSTLKIQRTERGDSAVYLCASSQTPSGYNEQFFGPGTRLTVL.

CDR3 in amino acids: CASSRGQNNTEAFF. DNA of the CDR3: TGTGCCAGCAGCAGGGGGCAGAACAACACTGAAGCTTTCTTT. The chain carries TRBV21-1 and TRBJ1-1; TRBD1, the D gene given by the table, was not confirmed from the DNA. TRBV21-1 is flagged as a pseudogene. The CDR3 is made up of 14 amino acids.